The rows below give T cell receptor beta chains drawn from one sample of a study of T-cell memory formation after mild COVID-19. TCRdb ran MiXCR on the 5' RACE reads and lists one entry per CDR3 protein. The repertoire holds roughly 110,000 distinct CDR3 sequences, with roughly 12% as singletons. The sequenced sample consisted of PBMCs or a T cell subset sorted from them (not recorded which). The receptors come from an adult woman who had mild COVID-19 (a few samples of this study predate the infection). Cell type and time point are not known. Each CDR3 is given with its conserved first and last residue. A D gene is named only where the DNA matches it firmly. Size is omitted from some rows. Given values are once, few, many or a class for expanded clones.

v_gene: TRBV4-2; abundance: few; j_gene: TRBJ2-2; d_gene: TRBD2; CDR3nt: TGTGCCAGCAGCCTCCAGCGGGAGCACACCGGGGAGCTGTTTTTT; CDR3aa: CASSLQREHTGELFF
v_gene: TRBV7-9; abundance: -; j_gene: TRBJ1-4; d_gene: -; CDR3nt: TGTGCCAGCAGCACCCGACAGCGGACTAATGAAAAACTGTTTTTT; CDR3aa: CASSTRQRTNEKLFF
v_gene: TRBV29-1; abundance: few; j_gene: TRBJ2-3; d_gene: -; CDR3nt: TGCAGCGCTGGTTCGACTGGGGGTTCAGCAGATACGCAGTATTTT; CDR3aa: CSAGSTGGSADTQYF
v_gene: TRBV7-6; abundance: few; j_gene: TRBJ2-3; d_gene: TRBD2; CDR3nt: TGTGCCAGCAGCTTACTCCTAGCGGGAACAGATACGCAGTATTTT; CDR3aa: CASSLLLAGTDTQYF
v_gene: TRBV29-1; abundance: few; j_gene: TRBJ2-1; d_gene: TRBD2; CDR3nt: TGCAGCGTTGAAGGCCTTTTAGTTGAGCGGGAATACAATGAGCAGTTCTTC; CDR3aa: CSVEGLLVEREYNEQFF
v_gene: TRBV7-8; abundance: few; j_gene: TRBJ1-6; d_gene: -; CDR3nt: TGTGCCAGCAGCTTAGCACAGGTTAATTCACCCCTCCACTTT; CDR3aa: CASSLAQVNSPLHF
v_gene: TRBV19; abundance: -; j_gene: TRBJ2-5; d_gene: -; CDR3nt: TGTGCCAGTAGTATATGGAGCGGCGAGACCCAGTACTTC; CDR3aa: CASSIWSGETQYF
v_gene: TRBV29-1; abundance: -; j_gene: TRBJ2-1; d_gene: TRBD2; CDR3nt: TGCAGCGTTGAAGATGGGGAGCTAGCGGGAGGGCCCCGAGGCAATGAGCAGTTCTTC; CDR3aa: CSVEDGELAGGPRGNEQFF
v_gene: TRBV24-1; abundance: few; j_gene: TRBJ2-2; d_gene: -; CDR3nt: TGTGCCACCAGTGGTTGGGGTAACACCGGGGAGCTGTTTTTT; CDR3aa: CATSGWGNTGELFF
v_gene: TRBV3-1; abundance: -; j_gene: TRBJ2-1; d_gene: TRBD2; CDR3nt: TGTGCCAGCAGCCCCAACCTCCTACCGGGAGGGTATGAGCAGTTCTTC; CDR3aa: CASSPNLLPGGYEQFF
v_gene: TRBV7-8; abundance: few; j_gene: TRBJ2-5; d_gene: -; CDR3nt: TGTGCCAGCAGTGAGCCGGGGAAAGAGACCCAGTACTTC; CDR3aa: CASSEPGKETQYF
v_gene: TRBV25-1; abundance: few; j_gene: TRBJ1-2; d_gene: TRBD1; CDR3nt: TGTGCCAGCAGTGCAGGGGGCAGAGGTGGCTACACCTTC; CDR3aa: CASSAGGRGGYTF
v_gene: TRBV5-5; abundance: -; j_gene: TRBJ2-7; d_gene: -; CDR3nt: TGTGCCAGCAGCGCGATAACGACAGGGCGGGGCGAGCAGTACTTC; CDR3aa: CASSAITTGRGEQYF
v_gene: TRBV20-1; abundance: few; j_gene: TRBJ2-7; d_gene: TRBD1; CDR3nt: TGCAGTGCTTCCCTACAGGGGGCTCCTTCCTACGAGCAGTACTTC; CDR3aa: CSASLQGAPSYEQYF
v_gene: TRBV13; abundance: -; j_gene: TRBJ1-3; d_gene: TRBD1; CDR3nt: TGTGCCAGCAGCTTCGGGGACAGGGGGACTGGAAACACCATATATTTT; CDR3aa: CASSFGDRGTGNTIYF
v_gene: TRBV6-2/TRBV6-3; abundance: -; j_gene: TRBJ1-1; d_gene: -; CDR3nt: TGTGCCAGCAGTTACTTGACAGGGAACACTGAAGCTTTCTTT; CDR3aa: CASSYLTGNTEAFF
v_gene: TRBV5-1; abundance: few; j_gene: TRBJ2-2; d_gene: -; CDR3nt: TGCGCCAGCAGCTTGCTTCGAGAGGCGGGGGAGCTGTTTTTT; CDR3aa: CASSLLREAGELFF
v_gene: TRBV7-2; abundance: -; j_gene: TRBJ2-3; d_gene: TRBD2; CDR3nt: TGTGCCAGCAGCTTAATTTGGCTAGCGGGGGGGCCAGGCACAGATACGCAGTATTTT; CDR3aa: CASSLIWLAGGPGTDTQYF
v_gene: TRBV7-9; abundance: few; j_gene: TRBJ1-4; d_gene: -; CDR3nt: TGTGCCAGCAGAGACGGAACTAATGAAAAACTGTTTTTT; CDR3aa: CASRDGTNEKLFF
v_gene: TRBV27; abundance: -; j_gene: TRBJ2-7; d_gene: TRBD2; CDR3nt: TGTGCCAGCAGTTTATCGCGGACTAGCGGGAAGGACTACGAGCAGTACTTC; CDR3aa: CASSLSRTSGKDYEQYF
v_gene: TRBV7-2; abundance: many; j_gene: TRBJ2-7; d_gene: -; CDR3nt: TGTGCCAGCAGCTTAGCGGCCGGAGTGAACTCGAACGAGCAGTACTTC; CDR3aa: CASSLAAGVNSNEQYF
v_gene: TRBV4-1; abundance: few; j_gene: TRBJ2-1; d_gene: -; CDR3nt: TGCGCCAGCAGCCAAGAGTCCGTCACGAATGAGCAGTTCTTC; CDR3aa: CASSQESVTNEQFF
v_gene: TRBV24-1; abundance: -; j_gene: TRBJ2-2; d_gene: -; CDR3nt: TGTGCCACCCAGGGAGTATCGGGTTACGGGGAGCTGTTTTTT; CDR3aa: CATQGVSGYGELFF
v_gene: TRBV7-9; abundance: -; j_gene: TRBJ2-2; d_gene: TRBD1; CDR3nt: TGTGCCAGCAGCCAAAGGGACAGCCCCACCGGGGAGCTGTTTTTT; CDR3aa: CASSQRDSPTGELFF
v_gene: TRBV12-3/TRBV12-4; abundance: -; j_gene: TRBJ2-1; d_gene: -; CDR3nt: TGTGCCAGCAGTTTAGGCACAGGGAAATATGAGCAGTTCTTC; CDR3aa: CASSLGTGKYEQFF
v_gene: TRBV15; abundance: few; j_gene: TRBJ2-3; d_gene: -; CDR3nt: TGTGCCACCAGCAGAGATCGGGCTAGCTCACGCACAGATACGCAGTATTTT; CDR3aa: CATSRDRASSRTDTQYF
v_gene: TRBV12-3/TRBV12-4; abundance: -; j_gene: TRBJ1-1; d_gene: -; CDR3nt: TGTGCCAGCAGCGATCTCGTCACTGAAGCTTTCTTT; CDR3aa: CASSDLVTEAFF
v_gene: TRBV7-2; abundance: few; j_gene: TRBJ1-3; d_gene: -; CDR3nt: TGTGCCAGCAGCAGGGACGGAACCTCTGGAAACACCATATATTTT; CDR3aa: CASSRDGTSGNTIYF
v_gene: TRBV12-3/TRBV12-4; abundance: -; j_gene: TRBJ2-1; d_gene: TRBD2; CDR3nt: TGTGCCAGCAGTCCAGGACTAGTGTCCTACAATGAGCAGTTCTTC; CDR3aa: CASSPGLVSYNEQFF
v_gene: TRBV4-3; abundance: -; j_gene: TRBJ2-3; d_gene: -; CDR3nt: TGCGCCAGCAGCCAAGATCGGTTAGATACGCAGTATTTT; CDR3aa: CASSQDRLDTQYF
v_gene: TRBV12-3/TRBV12-4; abundance: -; j_gene: TRBJ1-2; d_gene: TRBD1; CDR3nt: TGTGCCAGCAGTTGGGGACAGGGGGATGGCTACACCTTC; CDR3aa: CASSWGQGDGYTF
v_gene: TRBV5-6; abundance: -; j_gene: TRBJ2-4; d_gene: -; CDR3nt: TGTGCCAGCAGCTTTGAGAGGGGTGGAAACATTCAGTACTTC; CDR3aa: CASSFERGGNIQYF
v_gene: TRBV5-1; abundance: -; j_gene: TRBJ2-7; d_gene: -; CDR3nt: TGCGCCAGCAGCTTGGACCCGGGATACGCCTACGAGCAGTACTTC; CDR3aa: CASSLDPGYAYEQYF
v_gene: TRBV7-9; abundance: -; j_gene: TRBJ2-1; d_gene: TRBD2; CDR3nt: TGTGCCAGCAGCCCTAGCGGGGGCCTAGCGGCATACAATGAGCAGTTCTTC; CDR3aa: CASSPSGGLAAYNEQFF
v_gene: TRBV5-1; abundance: many; j_gene: TRBJ2-1; d_gene: -; CDR3nt: TGCGCCAGCAGCCCGACCTCCCCAAATGAGCAGTTCTTC; CDR3aa: CASSPTSPNEQFF
v_gene: TRBV7-9; abundance: -; j_gene: TRBJ2-1; d_gene: -; CDR3nt: TGTGCCAGCAGCTTAGCCGGGATTAACAATGAGCAGTTCTTC; CDR3aa: CASSLAGINNEQFF
v_gene: TRBV27; abundance: few; j_gene: TRBJ1-5; d_gene: -; CDR3nt: TGTGCCAGCAGCACACAGGGCCTGCGCAATCAGCCCCAGCATTTT; CDR3aa: CASSTQGLRNQPQHF
v_gene: TRBV7-2; abundance: -; j_gene: TRBJ2-7; d_gene: TRBD2; CDR3nt: TGTGCCAGCAGTTTCGTAGCGGGAACCCCTGACGAGCAGTACTTC; CDR3aa: CASSFVAGTPDEQYF
v_gene: TRBV7-8; abundance: -; j_gene: TRBJ1-1; d_gene: -; CDR3nt: TGTGCCAGCAGCTTAGTGGCCGCGACAGGGAACACTGAAGCTTTCTTT; CDR3aa: CASSLVAATGNTEAFF
v_gene: TRBV6-5; abundance: -; j_gene: TRBJ1-2; d_gene: TRBD1; CDR3nt: TGTGCCAGCAGTTACTCGATAAAACCGGGACAGGGATATGGCTACACCTTC; CDR3aa: CASSYSIKPGQGYGYTF
v_gene: TRBV6-1; abundance: many; j_gene: TRBJ2-5; d_gene: -; CDR3nt: TGTGCCAGCAGTGATGTGTTAGGGTCCCAAGAGACCCAGTACTTC; CDR3aa: CASSDVLGSQETQYF
v_gene: TRBV7-9; abundance: -; j_gene: TRBJ1-1; d_gene: TRBD1; CDR3nt: TGTGCCAGCAGGCAGGGGGTTACTGAAGCTTTCTTT; CDR3aa: CASRQGVTEAFF
v_gene: TRBV11-2; abundance: few; j_gene: TRBJ2-3; d_gene: -; CDR3nt: TGTGCCAGCAGCTTCTACGGGAGTTACACAGATACGCAGTATTTT; CDR3aa: CASSFYGSYTDTQYF
v_gene: TRBV4-2; abundance: few; j_gene: TRBJ2-5; d_gene: -; CDR3nt: TGTGCCAGCAGCCAAGAGGGGACCCAGTACTTC; CDR3aa: CASSQEGTQYF
v_gene: TRBV3-1; abundance: few; j_gene: TRBJ2-3; d_gene: -; CDR3nt: TGTGCCAGCACCCTCCAGGGGGGCCCCTTAGATACGCAGTATTTT; CDR3aa: CASTLQGGPLDTQYF
v_gene: TRBV5-6; abundance: -; j_gene: TRBJ2-3; d_gene: TRBD2; CDR3nt: TGTGCCAGCAGCTCGGCCCTAGCGGGGAACACAGATACGCAGTATTTT; CDR3aa: CASSSALAGNTDTQYF
v_gene: TRBV25-1; abundance: few; j_gene: TRBJ2-7; d_gene: -; CDR3nt: TGTGCCAGCAGTGAATTTGGCCGGGAGGAGCAGTACTTC; CDR3aa: CASSEFGREEQYF
v_gene: TRBV15; abundance: -; j_gene: TRBJ2-5; d_gene: -; CDR3nt: TGTGCCACCAGCAGAACCTTGGCGGATCAAGAGACCCAGTACTTC; CDR3aa: CATSRTLADQETQYF
v_gene: TRBV29-1; abundance: few; j_gene: TRBJ2-1; d_gene: TRBD2; CDR3nt: TGCAGCGGAGCCGGTACTAGCGGGAGGGCCCTGGGTTACAATGAGCAGTTCTTC; CDR3aa: CSGAGTSGRALGYNEQFF
v_gene: TRBV9; abundance: few; j_gene: TRBJ2-7; d_gene: TRBD2; CDR3nt: TGTGCCAGCAGCCCCGGGGGGTACTCCTACGAGCAGTACTTC; CDR3aa: CASSPGGYSYEQYF
v_gene: TRBV30; abundance: -; j_gene: TRBJ2-7; d_gene: TRBD2; CDR3nt: TGTGCCTGGAGTGGGTCGGACTTTGTTGTAGCGGGTGAGCAGTACTTC; CDR3aa: CAWSGSDFVVAGEQYF
v_gene: TRBV12-3/TRBV12-4; abundance: few; j_gene: TRBJ2-7; d_gene: -; CDR3nt: TGTGCCAGCAGTTTACACCACCCAGGGCGGGCCGAGCAGTACTTC; CDR3aa: CASSLHHPGRAEQYF
v_gene: TRBV20-1; abundance: -; j_gene: TRBJ1-1; d_gene: TRBD1; CDR3nt: TGCAGTGCTAGAGATCTTGTGACAGGGACCTCGAACACTGAAGCTTTCTTT; CDR3aa: CSARDLVTGTSNTEAFF
v_gene: TRBV7-8; abundance: few; j_gene: TRBJ2-7; d_gene: -; CDR3nt: TGTGCCAGCAGCTTCAGGGGTGGCGAGCAGTACTTC; CDR3aa: CASSFRGGEQYF
v_gene: TRBV6-2/TRBV6-3; abundance: few; j_gene: TRBJ1-1; d_gene: -; CDR3nt: TGTGCCAGCAGTTACGCTCGACTCCAGCCGGGACCGAAGAACACTGAAGCTTTCTTT; CDR3aa: CASSYARLQPGPKNTEAFF